Given below is one TCR beta chain in context. The antigen it binds to is not known. Nothing much larger sits one base from this clone, and base qualities are not available. TCRdb names Illumina NovaSeq 6000 as the instrument used. cDNA libraries for TCRalpha and TCRbeta were prepared by 5'RACE using constant-segment primers, with sample barcodes and unique molecular identifiers added. RNA was extracted from every sample with Trizol reagent. Amplification of the libraries took two PCR steps, and the second step added a second sample barcode plus Illumina TruSeq adapters. Sequencing of the libraries was done on an Illumina NovaSeq, producing 2 x 150 bp paired-end reads. Per the source publication's procedure: Demultiplexing of reads and collapsing into UMI-guided consensus sequences were performed with migec v1.2.7. With mixcr v2.1.11, UMI consensuses were aligned to TRA and TRB V and J templates and assembled into clonotypes. A clonotype was counted as expanded or contracted only when both edgeR and NoisET called the clonotype significant, with the noise models trained on biological replicates. edgeR calls used a false discovery rate-adjusted p below 0.01 and a log2 fold-change threshold of 1. PCA with hierarchical clustering of max-normalized trajectories of the 1000 most abundant clonotypes was used as exploratory dynamics analysis. Separately sequenced CD4+ and CD8+ repertoires were used to assign a CD4 or CD8 phenotype to each responding clone. TCRdb reran the public reads through fastp at Q25 and MiXCR, keeping productive beta chains. Each entry is one CDR3 protein sequence, shown with its most common DNA and genes. TCRdb's processing, not the authors' own work, is the source of the V and J calls. In this sample the table shows over 400,000 distinct CDR3 sequences, about 22% of which occur a single time. Around 13% of the sample belongs to the ten largest clones.

The data originate from a study of T-cell memory formation after mild COVID-19 (dated by TCRdb to 2020 to 2022). General notes on the study: TCR sequence clusters from the two donors were found to be largely donor specific. T-cell clones expanding and contracting after mild COVID-19 in two donors were tracked by longitudinal TCRalpha and TCRbeta repertoire sequencing. The cohort comprised two young, previously healthy adult volunteers, one female and one male.

Ficoll-Paque density gradient centrifugation was the method used to isolate PBMCs. Results and caveats for the whole study, not just this receptor: The study covered only two mild cases, and larger cohorts including severe cases with pre-infection samples were considered necessary. From day 15 to 85, contracting clones showed balanced CD4/CD8 phenotypes, whereas a second wave of clones that expanded from day 15 to 37 leaned towards CD4+. Contracting CD4+ clones were found mainly in CM and EM memory subsets, while CD8+ clones were enriched in EMRA. The second-wave clones that peaked on day 37 were not confirmed to be SARS-CoV-2 specific. Some responding clones were detected in pre-infection memory, which suggested that pre-existing cross-reactive memory T cells had joined the SARS-CoV-2 response.

Specimen: PBMCs or a T cell subset sorted from them (not recorded which). This receptor was obtained from an adult woman who had mild COVID-19 (a few samples of this study predate the infection). The sample titles of this study are shuffled in the database, so cell type and time point are left out; the donor was told from shared clones.

The CDR3: CASSLAETSNTEAFF. The nucleotide sequence is TGTGCCAGCAGCTTAGCGGAGACATCCAACACTGAAGCTTTCTTT. The chain is assembled from TRBV7-2 and TRBJ1-1, with the identity of the D gene unclear. The germline V gene encodes CDR1 SGHTA and CDR2 FQGNSA. Measured from the cysteine to the phenylalanine, the CDR3 is 15 residues long. The sequence is cut down to CDR3 DNA, 45 bases in frame from base 1. The V end loses 0 bases and the J end loses 2 bases, and a stretch of 10 bases separates them.